These T cell receptor beta chains were read from a single sample in a study of blood T cell repertoires in COVID-19. The table came from immunoSEQ multiplex PCR; TCRdb's copy has only in-frame clones and leaves some out. The sample has 200,000 to 250,000 clones; 83% are singletons. The source material was peripheral blood. Receptors originate from a woman in her 50s with acute or convalescent COVID-19. The CDR3 runs from the conserved cysteine through the conserved F or W. The order of the fields is D gene, V gene, J gene, clone size, CDR3 DNA, CDR3 protein. The D gene is left open where the match is weak. Size is stated for part of the rows, as once, few or many counts, or as a class when the clone is expanded.

TRBD2	TRBV9	TRBJ2-3	once	TGTGCCAGCAGCGTCTACGTCGGGGCGGGGGGGTCCCGTACTACAGATACGCAGTATTTT	CASSVYVGAGGSRTTDTQYF
TRBD1	TRBV19	TRBJ2-3	-	TGTGCCAGTAGGACAGGGGGCAAGTTACTCACGGATACGCAGTATTTT	CASRTGGKLLTDTQYF
-	TRBV5-1	TRBJ1-1	once	TGCGCCAGCAGCATAACAGCGGGGAACACTGAAGCTTTCTTT	CASSITAGNTEAFF
-	TRBV28	TRBJ1-6	-	TGTGCCAGCGAGCAACAGAGCAATTCACCCCTCCACTTT	CASEQQSNSPLHF
-	TRBV3-1/TRBV3-2	TRBJ2-1	-	TGTGCCAGCAGCCTGAACGGGGGGCCCCAAAAGTTCTTC	CASSLNGGPQKFF
TRBD1	TRBV6-5	TRBJ1-1	-	TGTGCCAGCAGTCGAGGGGGCTCCACTGAAGCTTTCTTT	CASSRGGSTEAFF
-	TRBV11-3	TRBJ2-1	-	TGTGCCAGCAGCTTGGGGCTAGGTAATTACAATGAGCAGTTCTTC	CASSLGLGNYNEQFF
-	TRBV6-5	TRBJ1-2	once	TGTGCCAGCAGTTACATAGCAGGGCGCACCTATGGCTACACCTTC	CASSYIAGRTYGYTF
TRBD2	TRBV7-9	TRBJ2-1	-	TGTGCCAGCAGCTTACCGCCTCGACTAGCGGGAAACCGCAATGAGCAGTTCTTC	CASSLPPRLAGNRNEQFF
TRBD2	TRBV11-2	TRBJ2-7	-	TGTGCCAGCAGCTTAGGGTGGGTTATGGGCGCTAGCGGAGACTACGAGCAGTACTTC	CASSLGWVMGASGDYEQYF
TRBD2	TRBV2	TRBJ2-3	-	TGTGCCAGCAGAGGACTAGCGCCAACAGATACGCAGTATTTT	CASRGLAPTDTQYF
TRBD1	TRBV3-1/TRBV3-2	TRBJ1-1	-	TGTGCCAGCAGTCCTAGGGGACAGGGGGCCACTGAAGCTTTCTTT	CASSPRGQGATEAFF
TRBD1	TRBV10-3	TRBJ1-5	few	TGTGCCATCGGGACAGAAAATCAGCCCCAGCATTTT	CAIGTENQPQHF
TRBD2	TRBV7-2	TRBJ2-2	once	TGTGCCAGCAGCGGGACTAGCGGTTACTACACCGGGGAGCTGTTTTTT	CASSGTSGYYTGELFF
TRBD2	TRBV11-2	TRBJ2-3	-	TGTGCCAGCAGCTCCCTAGCGGGAGCCACAGATACGCAGTATTTT	CASSSLAGATDTQYF
TRBD1	TRBV23-1	TRBJ1-5	-	TGCGCCAGCAGTATCCAAGCGGGGGACAGTAATCAGCCCCAGCATTTT	CASSIQAGDSNQPQHF
TRBD2	TRBV4-1	TRBJ2-1	-	TGCGCCAGCAGCCAAGACCAGCGGGGGGCCTACAATGAGCAGTTCTTC	CASSQDQRGAYNEQFF
-	TRBV3-1/TRBV3-2	TRBJ1-5	-	TGTGCCAGCAGCCAAGGCACCGCGTCCAATCAGCCCCAGCATTTT	CASSQGTASNQPQHF
-	TRBV4-2	TRBJ1-2	few	TGTGCCAGCAGCCAAGATAATCTACGTGGCTACACCTTC	CASSQDNLRGYTF
-	TRBV28	TRBJ2-1	-	TGTGCCAGCGGCGACTCCAGCTCCTACAATGAGCAGTTCTTC	CASGDSSSYNEQFF
TRBD2	TRBV27	TRBJ2-1	-	TGTGCCAGCAGTTCGGTAGCGGGGCCGTATGGCAATGAGCAGTTCTTC	CASSSVAGPYGNEQFF
-	TRBV2	TRBJ1-5	-	TGTGCCAGCACGGAGGTCGGAGGGCCCCAGCATTTT	CASTEVGGPQHF
-	TRBV5-5	TRBJ2-7	-	TGTGCCAGCAGCATAGCAGACAGCTACGAGCAGTACTTC	CASSIADSYEQYF
TRBD2	TRBV11-2	TRBJ2-1	-	TGTGCCAGCAGCCGTCCGTCTAGCGGGTGGGGCGAGCAGTTCTTC	CASSRPSSGWGEQFF
TRBD1	TRBV5-6	TRBJ1-4	-	TGTGCCAGCAGCCGCGGACAGGGGAATGAAAAACTGTTTTTT	CASSRGQGNEKLFF
-	TRBV6-1	TRBJ2-7	-	TGTGCCAGCAGTGAAGTGTTTGGCGGCGTCTCCTACGAGCAGTACTTC	CASSEVFGGVSYEQYF
TRBD2	TRBV10-3	TRBJ2-3	-	TGTGCCATCAGTGGACTAGCGGGGGGCACAGATACGCAGTATTTT	CAISGLAGGTDTQYF
TRBD1	TRBV19	TRBJ2-6	-	TGTGCCAGTAGTAGGGGACAGGGCGCGCTCTCTGGGGCCAACGTCCTGACTTTC	CASSRGQGALSGANVLTF
TRBD1	TRBV19	TRBJ1-6	many	TGTGCCAGTAGTATCCGGGACAGTAATTCACCCCTCCACTTT	CASSIRDSNSPLHF
TRBD2	TRBV3-1/TRBV3-2	TRBJ2-5	-	TGTGCCAGCAGCAAGCGACTAGCGGGGGCATCCCCTCGGACCCAGTACTTC	CASSKRLAGASPRTQYF
-	TRBV9	TRBJ1-1	-	TGTGCCAGCAGCGAGGACACTCACACTGAAGCTTTCTTT	CASSEDTHTEAFF
-	TRBV11-2	TRBJ2-7	-	TGTGCCAGCGAATGGGCGAGCTCCTACGAGCAGTACTTC	CASEWASSYEQYF